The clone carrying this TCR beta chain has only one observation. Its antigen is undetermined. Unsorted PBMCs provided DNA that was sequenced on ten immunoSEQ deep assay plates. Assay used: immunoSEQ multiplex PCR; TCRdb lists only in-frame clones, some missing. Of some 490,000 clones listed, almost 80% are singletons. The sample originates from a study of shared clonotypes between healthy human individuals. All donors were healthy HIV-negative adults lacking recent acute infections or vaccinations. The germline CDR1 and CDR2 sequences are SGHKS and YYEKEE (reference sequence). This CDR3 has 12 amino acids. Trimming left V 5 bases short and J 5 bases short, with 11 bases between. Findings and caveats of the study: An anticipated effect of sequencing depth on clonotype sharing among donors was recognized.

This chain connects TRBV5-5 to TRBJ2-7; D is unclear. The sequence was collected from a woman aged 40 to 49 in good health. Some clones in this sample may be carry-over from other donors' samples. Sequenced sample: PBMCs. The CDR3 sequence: CASSSIGNEQYF. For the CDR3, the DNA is TGTGCCAGCAGTTCCATCGGAAACGAGCAGTACTTC.